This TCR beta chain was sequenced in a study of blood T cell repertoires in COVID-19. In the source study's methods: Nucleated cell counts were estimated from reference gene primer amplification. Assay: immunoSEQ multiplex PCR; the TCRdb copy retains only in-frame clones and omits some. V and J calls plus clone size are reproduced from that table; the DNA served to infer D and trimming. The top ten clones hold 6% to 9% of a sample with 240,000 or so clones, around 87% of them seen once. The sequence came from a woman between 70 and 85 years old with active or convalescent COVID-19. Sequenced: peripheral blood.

The CDR3 DNA sequence: TGCGCCAGCAGCTTAACAGGGCCTCAGGGTGGAAACACCATATATTTT. It yields the protein CASSLTGPQGGNTIYF. The V and J genes are TRBV5-1 and TRBJ1-3; maybe TRBD1 (6 bases). This CDR3 spans 16 amino acids. The V end lost 2 bases, the J end lost 3 bases, and 15 bases lay between the germline ends. The germline V gene has CDR1 SGHRS and CDR2 YFSETQ.